Listed below are T cell receptor beta chains from one sample, sequenced in a study. MiXCR was run by TCRdb on the 5' RACE reads, yielding one entry per CDR3 protein. The repertoire holds some 30,000 distinct CDR3 sequences, with about a quarter as singletons. The sample comprised naive CD4+ T cells sorted from a lymph node. Source of these receptors: a female donor with breast cancer. Both conserved end residues are part of each CDR3. D genes are given only for firm matches. Clone size is given for some rows only: seen once, a few or many times, or a class if the clone is expanded.

D	V	J	size	DNA	CDR3
-	TRBV5-6	TRBJ2-6	-	TGTGCCAGCAGCCCAGCAGGGTCGGGGGCCAACGTCCTGACTTTC	CASSPAGSGANVLTF
TRBD2	TRBV5-1	TRBJ2-1	few	TGCGCCAGCAGCTGGTACGCGGGAGGGTCCTACAATGAGCAGTTCTTC	CASSWYAGGSYNEQFF
-	TRBV7-2	TRBJ1-2	-	TGTGCCAGCAGCTCGCTTGGACCCTATGGCTACACCTTC	CASSSLGPYGYTF
TRBD1	TRBV2	TRBJ2-5	-	TGTGCCAGCACCGGACCGACAGGGGAGCAGACCCAGTACTTC	CASTGPTGEQTQYF
-	TRBV5-1	TRBJ1-1	-	TGCGCCAGCAGCTTGGAAACCAACCGCTACACTGAAGCTTTCTTT	CASSLETNRYTEAFF
-	TRBV12-3/TRBV12-4	TRBJ2-2	-	TGTGCCAGCAGTTTCTCCCCCGCGAACACCGGGGAGCTGTTTTTT	CASSFSPANTGELFF
-	TRBV5-1	TRBJ2-5	-	TGCGCCAGCAGGTTACCGGCTAACGAAGAGACCCAGTACTTC	CASRLPANEETQYF
TRBD1	TRBV7-9	TRBJ2-2	few	TGTGCCAGCAGACCGACAGGGGGAGGGACCGGGGAGCTGTTTTTT	CASRPTGGGTGELFF
-	TRBV27	TRBJ2-2	-	TGTGCCAGCAGTTTATCGGACCGGCACGGGGAGCTGTTTTTT	CASSLSDRHGELFF
TRBD2	TRBV20-1	TRBJ2-3	few	TGCAGTGCTAGTTCTAGCGGGAGTCCCGATACGCAGTATTTT	CSASSSGSPDTQYF
-	TRBV3-1	TRBJ2-5	few	TGTGCCAGCAGCCAAGCCTATCAGACCCAGCACTTC	CASSQAYQTQHF
TRBD1	TRBV2	TRBJ2-7	-	TGTGCGATGGGACAGGGCGGCTACGAGCAGTACTTC	CAMGQGGYEQYF
TRBD2	TRBV9	TRBJ2-1	-	TGTGCCGGCAGCCCACGACTAGCGGTCCGGTATGAGCAGTTCTTC	CAGSPRLAVRYEQFF
TRBD2	TRBV7-8	TRBJ2-2	-	TGTGCCAGCAGCCTACCTAGCGGGAGTTCCGGGGAGCTGTTTTTT	CASSLPSGSSGELFF
-	TRBV10-3	TRBJ1-1	-	TGTGCCATCAGTGTTAGGGGGGCGGACACTGAAGCTTTCTTT	CAISVRGADTEAFF
-	TRBV7-3	TRBJ2-5	-	TGTGCCAGCAGCCGTATGGTAGGCAGGGACGGCGAGACCCAGTACTTC	CASSRMVGRDGETQYF
TRBD1	TRBV5-5	TRBJ2-7	-	TGTGCCAGCAGCGTCCAAGGACAGGAGCGCTACGAGCAGTACTTC	CASSVQGQERYEQYF
TRBD2	TRBV20-1	TRBJ2-2	few	TGCAGTGCTATTGGCGGGAGGGCCGTCGGGGAGCTGTTTTTT	CSAIGGRAVGELFF
TRBD1	TRBV20-1	TRBJ2-7	-	TGCAGTGCTGCCCGGGACAGGGGATCCTACGAGCAGTACTTC	CSAARDRGSYEQYF
-	TRBV9	TRBJ2-1	-	TGTGCCAGCAGCGTAGCCCAGGACCCACTTTACAATGAGCAGTTCTTC	CASSVAQDPLYNEQFF